The 15 T cell receptor beta chains below were found in one sample sequenced in a study of cytomegalovirus exposure and HLA in healthy donors. Primers: 60 Vbeta forward and 13 Jbeta reverse. Libraries were prepared by immunoSEQ multiplex PCR; TCRdb keeps only in-frame clonotypes and omits some of them. The data hold around 110,000 clones, with roughly 74% observed a single time. Sample: PBMCs. The receptors were sampled from a woman in her 30s in good health and CMV-seronegative.

The chain employs TRBV5-4 and TRBJ1-1; TRBD1 matches at 10 bases. Germline CDR1 and CDR2: SGHNT and YYREEE (reference sequence). This CDR3 contains 14 residues. Losses at the gene ends were 4 bases for V and 11 bases for J; bases not matched to a gene: 11. The CDR3: CASSTRDRGWDAFF. CDR3 in DNA: TGTGCCAGCAGCACCCGGGACAGGGGTTGGGATGCTTTCTTT.

The chain carries TRBV4-2 and TRBJ2-4; TRBD2 matches 9 bases. CDR1 is LGHNA, CDR2 YNFKEQ, per germline. J gave up 5 bases and V 1 base, and 0 bases lay outside the gene matches. This CDR3 region has 14 residues. This chain's CDR3 is CASSQGLAENIQYF. The CDR3 region has the DNA TGTGCCAGCAGCCAAGGACTAGCGGAAAACATTCAGTACTTC.

The chain joins TRBV2 to TRBJ1-1; 10 bases are shared with TRBD1. This CDR3 has 14 amino acids. The V segment lost 6 bases and the J segment 3 bases; nucleotides outside the gene matches: 4. CDR1 is SNHLY, CDR2 FYNNEI, per germline. Here the CDR3 reads CASRGTGADTEAFF. CDR3 nucleotide sequence: TGTGCCAGCAGGGGGACAGGGGCTGACACTGAAGCTTTCTTT.

This chain joins TRBV29-1 and TRBJ2-2, with TRBD1 matching 8 bases. The CDR3 covers 15 residues. From germline, CDR1 is SQVTM and CDR2 ANQGSEA. V was clipped by 6 bases and J by 4 bases; unmatched bases: 10. The CDR3 region is CSVAWTGLSTGELFF. For the CDR3, the DNA is TGCAGCGTAGCTTGGACAGGGCTCTCCACCGGGGAGCTGTTTTTT.

The V call is TRBV7-6, the J call TRBJ1-2, with TRBD1 as a possible D gene (6 bases). Germline V gives CDR1 SGHVS, CDR2 FNYEAQ. V lost 1 base, J lost 1 base, and 13 bases lay in between. CDR3 size: 16 residues. In DNA, the CDR3 is TGTGCCAGCAGCTTAGAGGACAGAGGCCTTAACTATGGCTACACCTTC. Encoded protein: CASSLEDRGLNYGYTF. The full variable domain, in which reference TRBV7-6 and TRBJ1-2 provide the parts outside the CDR3, is GAGVSQSPRYKVTKRGQDVALRCDPISGHVSLYWYRQALGQGPEFLTYFNYEAQQDKSGLPNDRFSAERPEGSISTLTIQRTEQRDSAMYRCASSLEDRGLNYGYTFGSGTRLTVV.

The chain has TRBV4-1 and TRBJ1-4, with TRBD1 as a possible D gene (6 bases). With 0 bases removed from V and 0 bases from J, the gap between germline ends came to 14 bases. Germline CDR1 reads MGHRA; CDR2 reads YSYEKL. The CDR3 is 18 residues long. In nucleotides, the CDR3 is TGCGCCAGCAGCCAAGATCCAGGGGCAAGCGCAACTAATGAAAAACTGTTTTTT. Translating it yields CASSQDPGASATNEKLFF.

The chain uses TRBV2 and TRBJ2-2; possible D gene TRBD1, 7 bases. The CDR3 is 13 amino acids. V gave up 10 bases and J gave up 5 bases, with 14 bases separating them. Germline V lookup: CDR1 SNHLY, CDR2 FYNNEI. The CDR3 nucleotides read TGTGCCACCCAGGGGGGCAGGACCGGGGAGCTGTTTTTT. It yields the protein CATQGGRTGELFF.

This clone was found a few times. This sequence joins TRBV6-5 and TRBJ1-4, with a weak D call TRBD1 (6 bases). This CDR3 has 14 residues. Trimming shortened V by 6 bases and J by 5 bases, and 13 bases separated the two germline ends. Germline CDR1 reads MNHEY; CDR2 reads SVGAGI. CDR3: CASRQTGTNEKLFF. Written as DNA, the CDR3 is TGTGCCAGCAGGCAGACAGGAACCAATGAAAAACTGTTTTTT.

Remarks on this clone: An end of the junction does not agree with germline; a read error may underlie this. The genes are TRBV7-9 and TRBJ2-7; tentatively, D is TRBD2 (6 bases). This CDR3 is built from 16 residues. Looked up from germline, CDR1 is SEHNR and CDR2 is FQNEAQ (reference sequence). The CDR3 loop is CSSSPLSRGFAYEQYF. The CDR3 DNA follows: TGTTCCAGCAGTCCCTTGTCGCGGGGCTTTGCCTACGAGCAGTACTTC.

The chain uses TRBV7-8 and TRBJ2-7; 10 nucleotides align to TRBD1. V was clipped by 5 bases and J by 2 bases; unmatched bases: 9. Germline V gives CDR1 SGHVS, CDR2 FQNEAQ. This CDR3 spans 16 amino acids. CDR3 amino acids: CASSRTGTGVPYEQYF. The CDR3 DNA follows: TGTGCCAGCAGCCGTACGGGGACAGGGGTCCCCTACGAGCAGTACTTC.

This clone has only one observation. The chain employs TRBV15 and TRBJ2-7; 12 nucleotides match TRBD2. Germline-derived CDR1 and CDR2 are LNHNV and YYDKDF (reference sequence). With V trimmed by 2 bases and J by 3 bases, 11 bases remained unmatched. This CDR3 region has 18 residues. The CDR3 here is CATSRQSYGTSGRYEQYF. The CDR3 nucleotides read TGTGCCACCAGCAGACAAAGCTATGGGACTAGCGGGCGCTACGAGCAGTACTTC.

The chain joins TRBV9 to TRBJ1-3; no clear D gene. CDR1 is SGDLS, CDR2 YYNGEE, per germline. V gave up 1 base and J gave up 0 bases, with 8 bases separating them. The CDR3 is 15 residues long. This chain's CDR3 is CASSVTPSSGNTIYF. The CDR3 region has the DNA TGTGCCAGCAGCGTAACCCCGAGCTCTGGAAACACCATATATTTT.

By sample share, this clone is medium-sized. Additional DNA sequences in this sample encode the identical CDR3. The chain employs TRBV4-3 and TRBJ2-6, with unresolved D. The CDR3 spans 16 residues. The V gene lost 0 bases and the J gene lost 0 bases, with 6 bases spanning the gap. CDR1 is LGHNA, CDR2 YSLEER, per germline. The DNA for the CDR3 is TGCGCCAGCAGCCAAGATGCGAGCTCTGGGGCCAACGTCCTGACTTTC. Its protein is CASSQDASSGANVLTF.

The chain recombines TRBV5-1 with TRBJ1-5, with D tentatively TRBD1 (5 bases). V was cut by 0 bases and J by 2 bases, with 12 bases left in between. This CDR3 is built from 16 residues. Germline CDR1 SGHRS, CDR2 YFSETQ. Here the CDR3 DNA reads TGCGCCAGCAGCTTGGCCCCGGGGGGGGGCAATCAGCCCCAGCATTTT. Translation: CASSLAPGGGNQPQHF.

The chain uses TRBV13 and TRBJ1-1; TRBD1 might be the D (5 bases). The germline V and J ends were trimmed by 2 bases and 8 bases, with 18 bases remaining between them. CDR3 length: 15 amino acids. The germline CDR1 and CDR2 sequences are PRHDT and FYEKMQ (reference sequence). CDR3 coding DNA: TGTGCCAGCAGCTTAATGCAGGGTCAGATGTTGGAAGCTTTCTTT. It codes for CASSLMQGQMLEAFF.